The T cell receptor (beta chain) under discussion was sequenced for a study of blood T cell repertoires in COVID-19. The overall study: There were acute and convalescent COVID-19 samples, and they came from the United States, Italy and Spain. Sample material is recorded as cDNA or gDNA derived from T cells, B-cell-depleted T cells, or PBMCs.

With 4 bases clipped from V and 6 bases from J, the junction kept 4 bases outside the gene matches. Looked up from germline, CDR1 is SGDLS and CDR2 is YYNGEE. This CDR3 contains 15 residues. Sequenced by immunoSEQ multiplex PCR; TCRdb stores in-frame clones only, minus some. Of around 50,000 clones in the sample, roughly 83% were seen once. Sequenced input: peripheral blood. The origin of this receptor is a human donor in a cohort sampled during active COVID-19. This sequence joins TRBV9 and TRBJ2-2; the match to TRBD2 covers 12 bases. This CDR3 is CASSFGLAGSGELFF. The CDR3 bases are TGTGCCAGCAGCTTCGGACTAGCGGGGTCCGGGGAGCTGTTTTTT. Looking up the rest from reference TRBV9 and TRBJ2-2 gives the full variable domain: DSGVTQTPKHLITATGQRVTLRCSPRSGDLSVYWYQQSLDQGLQFLIQYYNGEERAKGNILERFSAQQFPDLHSELNLSSLELGDSALYFCASSFGLAGSGELFFGEGSRLTVL.